This T cell receptor (beta chain) came from a study of blood T cell repertoires in COVID-19 (dated by TCRdb to 2020 to 2022). Regarding the research as a whole: Samples covering the acute and convalescent phases of COVID-19 were provided by collaborators in the United States, Italy and Spain. The samples were drawn from two sources: the first 160 participants of the ongoing ImmuneRACE study, and 1,254 subjects contributed by 6 global collaborators. Subjects who had been exposed to COVID-19, were actively infected with it, or had recovered from it provided the deeply sampled blood TCRbeta repertoires that made up the dataset. The material from the prospective study consisted of cDNA or gDNA derived from T cells, B-cell-depleted T cells, or PBMCs. Where available, HLA class I and class II types were obtained from metadata supplied by the sample provider rather than from assay-based typing. The repertoires were released in a freely available public database meant as a resource for research on the immune response to SARS-CoV-2. Nearly every sample came with metadata listing a de-identified subject ID, COVID-19 status, age in years and sex. Study-level results and caveats: How much clinical and demographic metadata was included differed by source and by participant, and the metadata was provided uncurated.

TCRbeta CDR3 regions were amplified from genomic DNA using the immunoSEQ Assay, a bias-controlled multiplex PCR. Processing in the source paper ran as follows. Nucleated cell counts per sample were estimated from amplification of reference gene primers within the assay. To quantify the absolute abundance of each unique TCRbeta CDR3 rearrangement, sequence reads were collapsed and filtered. For each sample, productive Simpson clonality was calculated by taking the square root of Simpson's diversity index across productive rearrangements. TCRdb obtained this table from immuneACCESS and retained in-frame rearrangements with V and J assigned. These tables miss some clones; where compared with another copy, unresolved V genes account for less than half of the shortfall, and the remainder is unexplained. V and J calls and clone size are copied from that table; D and trimming were computed from the DNA. The sample has 200,000 to 300,000 clones on record, roughly nine tenths of them singletons. The ten largest make up 4% of the sample.

As to this clone: Its specific antigen is unknown. Per-base qualities were not stored, and no clone one base away is much larger.

Participants in the prospective study were enrolled through a virtual design, were aged about 18 to 100 years, and lived in 24 United States geographic areas. In the prospective study, cohorts were assigned on the basis of participant-reported clinical history obtained from a screening survey and a study questionnaire. In the prospective study, mobile phlebotomists collected whole blood, serum and a nasopharyngeal or oropharyngeal swab from each participant. Additional blood draws and questionnaires over a 2-month period could optionally be provided by prospective study participants. Blood samples from the prospective study were shipped frozen or at room temperature prior to DNA extraction. As encoded in the germline V gene, CDR1 is MNHEY while CDR2 is SVGAGI. Reading from cysteine to phenylalanine, the CDR3 counts 14 amino acids. Of the read, only the CDR3 DNA is kept; its 42 bases are in frame from base 1. Germline trimming: 11 bases from V, 2 bases from J; junction bases outside gene matches: 8.

The clonotype comes from a woman in her 30s with acute COVID-19. The sequence is built from TRBV6-5 and TRBJ2-1, with 8 bases matching TRBD2. The source material was PBMCs or T cells enriched from blood (not recorded which). The DNA sequence follows: TGTGCCCCGAGGATCGGGGGGGCCTACAATGAGCAGTTCTTC. This encodes CAPRIGGAYNEQFF.